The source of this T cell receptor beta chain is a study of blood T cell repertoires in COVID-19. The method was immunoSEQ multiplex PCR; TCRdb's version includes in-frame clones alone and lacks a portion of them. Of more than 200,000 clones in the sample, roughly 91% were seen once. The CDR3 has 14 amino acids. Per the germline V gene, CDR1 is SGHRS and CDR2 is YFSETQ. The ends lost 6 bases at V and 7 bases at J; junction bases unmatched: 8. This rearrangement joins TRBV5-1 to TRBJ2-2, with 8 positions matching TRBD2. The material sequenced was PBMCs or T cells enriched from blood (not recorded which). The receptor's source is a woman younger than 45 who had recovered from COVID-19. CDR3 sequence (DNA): TGCGCCAGCAAACTAGCGGAAGACAGCGGGGAGCTGTTTTTT. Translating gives CASKLAEDSGELFF.